A single sample is the source of the 26 T cell receptor beta chains below, sequenced in a study of CD8 T cells in ankylosing spondylitis (dated by TCRdb to the late 2010s). The library was made by 5' RACE. These reads were obtained on an Illumina HiSeq 2500. TCRdb passed the public sequencing reads through fastp at Q25 and MiXCR, retaining productive beta sequences. For every CDR3 protein sequence, its rows merge into one entry that carries the most common genes and DNA. For this sample there are fewer than 550,000 distinct CDR3 sequences; about 5.4% appear just once. The top ten hold around 3.5% of the sample. These TCRs' antigens remain unknown. General study outcomes and caveats: A TCR beta motif of several highly homologous amino acid variants appeared characteristic of blood from ankylosing spondylitis patients.

The specimen was blood, either unsorted or a sorted T cell fraction (not recorded which). The receptor set was obtained from a male donor with ankylosing spondylitis.

In this sample, this clonotype turned up many times. The chain is built from TRBV9 and TRBJ2-2, with D unresolved. Germline V lookup: CDR1 SGDLS, CDR2 YYNGEE. This CDR3 comprises 14 residues. Trimming pared 0 bases from V and 4 bases from J, leaving 7 bases between. The CDR3 region is CASSVGGGTGELFF. In nucleotides, the CDR3 is TGTGCCAGCAGCGTAGGTGGCGGCACCGGGGAGCTGTTTTTT.

The J gene is TRBJ1-2, the V gene TRBV12-5; TRBD1 aligns across 7 bases. V gave up 7 bases and J gave up 6 bases; unmatched junction bases: 8. The CDR3 is made up of 13 amino acids. Looked up from germline, CDR1 is LGHNT and CDR2 is FRNRAP. DNA of the CDR3: TGTGCTAGTGCCCTTACGAGGGGGCATGGCTACACCTTC. It is translated as CASALTRGHGYTF.

Ten or more counts support this clonotype. The chain recombines TRBV5-6 with TRBJ1-4; D ambiguous. Germline V gene lookup returns CDR1 SGHDT and CDR2 YYEEEE. This CDR3 has 13 residues. The V gene lost 2 bases and the J gene lost 9 bases, with 11 bases spanning the gap. The CDR3 coding sequence is TGTGCCAGCAGCTTAACCGACGGGAAAAAACTGTTTTTT. Translated: CASSLTDGKKLFF.

This clonotype appeared a few times. The chain is built from TRBV4-2 and TRBJ2-7; 7 bases are a match to TRBD1. This CDR3 has 14 amino acids. The trim removed 6 bases at V and 2 bases at J, leaving 7 bases unmatched. In germline, CDR1 is LGHNA, CDR2 YNFKEQ. CDR3 amino acids: CASRWSGTAYEQYF. The CDR3 nucleotides read TGTGCCAGCAGGTGGTCCGGGACAGCCTACGAGCAGTACTTC.

In this sample, this clonotype turned up many times. The gene calls are TRBV20-1 and TRBJ2-1; no definite D call. The germline V gene has CDR1 DFQATT and CDR2 SNEGSKA (reference sequence). Trimming shortened V by 7 bases and J by 2 bases, and 6 bases separated the two germline ends. The CDR3 is 11 amino acids. The CDR3 spells CSGVPYNEQFF. CDR3 sequence (DNA): TGCAGTGGGGTTCCCTACAATGAGCAGTTCTTC.

This clonotype was detected ten times or more. The gene calls are TRBV4-2 and TRBJ2-1; D is perhaps TRBD2 (5 bases). Germline lookup yields CDR1 LGHNA and CDR2 YNFKEQ. V lost 0 bases to trimming and J lost 7 bases, with 10 bases between them. The CDR3 sequence is 14 residues long. The CDR3 loop is CASSQEGELNEQFF. In nucleotides, the CDR3 is TGTGCCAGCAGCCAAGAGGGAGAGTTAAATGAGCAGTTCTTC.

This clonotype was seen more than once but under ten times. The V gene is TRBV24-1, the J gene TRBJ2-3; tentatively, D is TRBD1 (6 bases). The V end was cut by 9 bases, the J end by 5 bases, with 14 bases between. This CDR3 has 13 residues. Germline V gene data show CDR1 as KGHDR and CDR2 as SFDVKD. The CDR3 sequence is CATQKGDRDTQYF. The DNA of the CDR3 is TGTGCCACCCAGAAGGGGGATCGAGATACGCAGTATTTT.

Only a few counts were recorded for this clonotype. The genes are TRBV2 and TRBJ1-5; D is ambiguous. Germline CDR1 and CDR2: SNHLY and FYNNEI. The CDR3 is 14 amino acids. V dropped 4 bases and J dropped 5 bases, with 12 bases sitting between them. The CDR3 reads CASSVTGSDQPQHF. The CDR3, as DNA: TGTGCCAGCAGTGTGACGGGTTCGGATCAGCCCCAGCATTTT. Full variable domain (missing parts from reference TRBV2 and TRBJ1-5): EPEVTQTPSHQVTQMGQEVILRCVPISNHLYFYWYRQILGQKVEFLVSFYNNEISEKSEIFDDQFSVERPDGSNFTLKIRSTKLEDSAMYFCASSVTGSDQPQHFGDGTRLSIL.

This clonotype showed up just a few times. The chain carries TRBV4-3 and TRBJ1-5; D remains unclear. Per germline, CDR1 LGHNA and CDR2 YSLEER. V lost 3 bases to trimming and J lost 7 bases, with 13 bases between them. The CDR3 totals 14 residues. The CDR3 DNA follows: TGCGCCAGCAGCCAGGGGTTCGCGGGCCAGCCCCAGCATTTT. Translating it yields CASSQGFAGQPQHF.

This clonotype was detected many times. J is TRBJ1-1 and V is TRBV27, with 9 bases identical to TRBD1. The CDR3 contains 14 residues. V shed 3 bases and J 5 bases; nucleotides not matched to a gene: 4. Germline CDR1 is MNHEY and CDR2 is SMNVEV (reference sequence). Here the CDR3 DNA reads TGTGCCAGCAGTTTCGCGGGACAGGGAACTGAAGCTTTCTTT. It encodes CASSFAGQGTEAFF.

This clonotype was seen at least ten times. The gene calls are TRBV24-1 and TRBJ2-1, with 11 positions matching TRBD2. V lost 11 bases and J lost 7; bases outside the gene matches: 9. CDR1 and CDR2 from the germline V gene are KGHDR and SFDVKD. The CDR3 runs to 14 residues. The CDR3, as DNA: TGTGCCATCTCCTTAGCGGGGGGGAATAATGAGCAGTTCTTC. Translated, it gives CAISLAGGNNEQFF.

The table lists this clonotype with many counts. The genes are TRBV6-5 and TRBJ2-7, with unresolved D. V lost 0 bases, J lost 2 bases, and 11 bases lay in between. Germline V gene sequence: CDR1 MNHEY, CDR2 SVGAGI. The CDR3 has 15 residues. The CDR3 bases are TGTGCCAGCAGTTACTCGCCTAGGCAAGCCTACGAGCAGTACTTC. The encoded protein is CASSYSPRQAYEQYF.

This clonotype has at least ten counts. CDR3 in amino acids: CASSPGRIMNTEAFF. The CDR3 DNA sequence: TGCGCCAGCAGCCCCGGACGGATTATGAACACTGAAGCTTTCTTT. The chain employs TRBV5-1 and TRBJ1-1; no definite D call. Germline V CDR1 and CDR2: SGHRS, YFSETQ. The CDR3 sequence is 15 residues long. With 4 bases removed from V and 0 bases from J, the gap between germline ends came to 13 bases.

Ten or more counts support this clonotype. The chain carries TRBV12-3 or TRBV12-4 and TRBJ2-2, with 8 bases aligning to TRBD1. Germline trimming cut 6 bases from V and 0 bases from J; bases unmatched to any gene: 9. CDR3 length: 17 residues. CDR3 coding DNA: TGTGCCAGCAGCTCCACCCGGACAGGGTCGAACACCGGGGAGCTGTTTTTT. Its translation: CASSSTRTGSNTGELFF.

This clonotype was seen ten or more times. This chain joins TRBV3-1 and TRBJ2-1; D possibly corresponds to TRBD2 (6 bases). The CDR3 has 15 amino acids. Trimming stripped 4 bases from V and 8 bases from J, with 18 bases between. Germline-derived CDR1 and CDR2 are LGHDT and YNNKEL (reference sequence). The CDR3 sequence: CASSPPGTFLHEQFF. The CDR3 DNA sequence: TGTGCCAGCAGCCCTCCCGGGACTTTTCTCCATGAGCAGTTCTTC.

This clonotype was seen ten or more times. The chain uses TRBV20-1 and TRBJ1-2, with TRBD1 matching 9 bases. The CDR3 is 14 residues long. The V segment lost 5 bases and the J segment 3 bases; nucleotides outside the gene matches: 7. Per the germline V gene, CDR1 is DFQATT and CDR2 is SNEGSKA (reference sequence). CDR3 loop: CSAVPGQGDYGYTF. The CDR3 region has the DNA TGCAGTGCTGTACCGGGACAGGGAGACTATGGCTACACCTTC.

This clonotype was recorded at least ten times. CDR3 sequence: CATHIRGPPSTEAFF. The CDR3, as DNA: TGTGCCACCCATATACGGGGGCCACCCTCGACTGAAGCTTTCTTT. The rearrangement uses TRBV2 and TRBJ1-1, with D perhaps matching TRBD1 (6 bases). In germline, CDR1 is SNHLY, CDR2 FYNNEI. This CDR3 is 15 amino acids long. V was pared by 10 bases and J by 5 bases, with 23 bases between.

This clonotype was found many times. CDR3 sequence reads: CASSPLGGGGDEQYF. The CDR3 nucleotides read TGTGCCAGCAGTCCTCTGGGAGGGGGCGGCGACGAGCAGTACTTC. The chain recombines TRBV12-3 or TRBV12-4 with TRBJ2-7; either TRBD1 or TRBD2 may fit D (7 bases each). This CDR3 is built from 15 residues. Between the trimmed V and J ends, which lost 5 bases and 5 bases, there was a span of 19 bases.

This clonotype was counted at least ten times. The chain employs TRBV6-1 and TRBJ2-7; TRBD2 aligns across 7 bases. The CDR3 extends over 15 amino acids. CDR1 and CDR2 (germline): MNHNS, SASEGT. Trimming at V came to 2 bases and at J to 3 bases, leaving 7 bases not matched to a gene. This CDR3 is CASSEYWGGGYEQYF. The CDR3 nucleotides read TGTGCCAGCAGTGAATATTGGGGGGGGGGCTACGAGCAGTACTTC.

This clonotype was observed many times. The chain uses TRBV28 and TRBJ1-5; the D is unclear. The CDR3 runs 13 residues. CDR1 and CDR2 from the germline V gene are MDHEN and SYDVKM. V was cut by 3 bases and J by 7 bases, with 10 bases left in between. The CDR3 sequence is CASSLAPGQPQHF. The CDR3 region has the DNA TGTGCCAGCAGTTTGGCCCCGGGGCAGCCCCAGCATTTT.

This clonotype was detected many times. The gene calls are TRBV20-1 and TRBJ2-1; 14 bases fit TRBD2. The J segment lost 0 bases and the V segment lost 3 bases, leaving 1 base of the junction unmatched. In germline, CDR1 is DFQATT, CDR2 SNEGSKA (reference sequence). CDR3 length: 16 amino acids. The CDR3 spells CSASGLAGGSYNEQFF. DNA of the CDR3: TGCAGTGCTAGTGGACTAGCGGGGGGCTCCTACAATGAGCAGTTCTTC.

The chain joins TRBV20-1 to TRBJ2-7; D not certain. Trimming stripped 4 bases from V and 6 bases from J, with 16 bases between. CDR1 and CDR2 from the germline V gene are DFQATT and SNEGSKA (reference sequence). The CDR3 consists of 13 residues. The CDR3 here is CSAIDIYRSEQYF. DNA for the CDR3: TGCAGTGCTATTGATATCTACCGATCCGAGCAGTACTTC.

This clonotype showed up just a few times. The rearrangement links TRBV28 to TRBJ2-1, with 13 bases fitting TRBD2. Per the germline V gene, CDR1 is MDHEN and CDR2 is SYDVKM. V lost 5 bases to trimming and J lost 5 bases; unmatched junction nucleotides: 3. CDR3 size: 15 residues. CDR3 sequence reads: CASSTSGRGNNEQFF. CDR3 DNA sequence: TGTGCCAGCAGTACTAGCGGGAGGGGGAACAATGAGCAGTTCTTC.

This clonotype was observed at least ten times. The V and J genes are TRBV6-2 or TRBV6-3 and TRBJ2-7; D is ambiguous. Germline CDR1 and CDR2: MNHEY and SVGEGT. This CDR3 has 18 amino acids. V lost 7 bases to trimming and J lost 6 bases, with 31 bases between them. The CDR3 sequence: CASKTGPGQNPHGVEQYF. CDR3 nucleotides: TGTGCCAGCAAGACGGGTCCGGGCCAAAACCCACACGGTGTCGAGCAGTACTTC.

V usage is TRBV7-2 and J usage is TRBJ2-5, with 10 positions matching TRBD1. The CDR3 is made up of 16 amino acids. Germline-derived CDR1 and CDR2 are SGHTA and FQGNSA. The junction had 14 bases not matched to a gene; V was cut back by 8 bases and J by 5 bases. CDR3 DNA: TGTGCCAGCGAAACCCCCGGGACAGGGGCTGGGGAGACCCAGTACTTC. It yields the protein CASETPGTGAGETQYF.

The sample holds many counts of this clonotype. The CDR3, as DNA: TGTGCCAGCAGTTCGCCAGCGGATTCCTACGAGCAGTACTTC. Translated, it gives CASSSPADSYEQYF. The chain carries TRBV6-5 and TRBJ2-7; TRBD2 might be the D (5 bases). The CDR3 loop spans 14 amino acids. Trimming shortened V by 4 bases and J by 1 base, and 11 bases separated the two germline ends. Germline assignment: CDR1 MNHEY and CDR2 SVGAGI.